This record looks at one T cell receptor (beta chain) sequence and its context. This specimen belongs to a study of T cell clones after liver transplantation. The protocol was immunoSEQ multiplex PCR, while the TCRdb copy is restricted to in-frame clones and leaves out a portion. The table lists about 72,000 clones, over 85% of them singletons. Germline CDR1 is SGHDT and CDR2 is YYEEEE. The CDR3 runs to 15 residues. Deletions cut 1 base from V and 3 bases from J, with 14 bases between. This sample comprised CD4+ T cells from blood, obtained before liver transplant. The chain carries TRBV5-6 and TRBJ2-7; possible D gene TRBD2, 6 bases. The sequence was collected from a human donor who received a liver transplant. The CDR3 nucleotides are TGTGCCAGCAGCTTGTCGGGGGTTCTGATCTACGAGCAGTACTTC. Amino acids: CASSLSGVLIYEQYF.